This T cell receptor (beta chain) was identified during a study of blood T cell repertoires in COVID-19 (dated by TCRdb to the early 2020s). As for the study more broadly: Collaborator samples came from the United States, Italy and Spain and covered acute and convalescent phases of COVID-19. The samples were drawn from two sources: the first 160 participants of the ongoing ImmuneRACE study, and about 1,300 subjects contributed by 6 global collaborators. The prospective study material was composed of cDNA or gDNA derived from T cells, B-cell-depleted T cells, or PBMCs. Where available, HLA class I and class II types were obtained from metadata supplied by the sample provider rather than from assay-based typing. A de-identified subject ID, COVID-19 status, age in years and sex were almost always included in the sample metadata. The repertoires were released in a freely available public database meant as a resource for research on the immune response to SARS-CoV-2. Deeply sampled blood TCRbeta repertoires from subjects exposed to, actively infected with, or recovered from COVID-19 were included in the dataset. The study at large found these results: The amount of clinical and demographic metadata varied by source and participant and was provided uncurated.

TCRbeta CDR3 regions were amplified from genomic DNA by means of the immunoSEQ Assay, a bias-controlled multiplex PCR. On the study's bioinformatics: The number of nucleated cells in each sample was estimated from the amplification of reference gene primers within the assay. To quantify the absolute abundance of each unique TCRbeta CDR3 rearrangement, sequence reads were collapsed and filtered. For each sample, productive Simpson clonality was calculated as the square root of Simpson's diversity index over productive rearrangements. The table was pulled from immuneACCESS by TCRdb, which kept in-frame rearrangements only. Such tables lose some clones; where checked, under half of the loss comes from unresolved V genes, and the rest has no known cause. V, J and clone size derive from that table, while D and trimming were established from the DNA sequence. For this sample there are more than 55,000 clones; around 87% appear just once. The ten largest account for roughly 6.7% of the sample.

Each collaborating institution followed its own protocols to collect whole blood in K2EDTA tubes. For TCRbeta analysis, collaborators shipped samples as frozen whole blood, isolated PBMCs, or DNA extracted from either of those sample types. On this clone itself: The clone's antigen remains unknown. It has no much larger one-base neighbor in the sample; base qualities were not kept.

CDR3 length: 16 amino acids, cysteine to phenylalanine. Solely the CDR3 DNA is kept, with 48 bases framed from the first base. CDR1 and CDR2 were assigned from the germline V gene (reference sequence) as MNHEY and SMNVEV. After removal of 4 bases from V and 3 bases from J, the junction retains 10 bases not matched to a gene. The receptor was derived from a man aged 55 to 69 with active or convalescent COVID-19. The material sequenced was peripheral blood. The chain is encoded by TRBV27 joined to TRBJ2-7; TRBD1 agrees with 9 junctional bases. This receptor has the CDR3 CASSSHRQGVYYEQYF. The nucleotide sequence reads TGTGCCAGCAGTTCACACAGACAGGGGGTGTACTACGAGCAGTACTTC.